This entry is about one T cell receptor beta chain. The target antigen is unknown. The sample belongs to a study of T cell repertoires in cytomegalovirus infection. Study-wide context: CMV epitopes used comprised recently identified HLA-C-restricted ones and well-studied HLA-B-restricted ones.

TCRdb independently ran MiXCR on the reads; one entry per CDR3 protein. The sample lists 110,000 to 150,000 distinct CDR3 sequences, 30% to 40% occurring once. The ends lost 2 bases at V and 4 bases at J; junction bases unmatched: 5. The CDR3 has 15 residues. The receptor was derived from a human donor in good health (CMV status not recorded). Some clones in this sample may be carry-over from other donors' samples. The V gene is TRBV12-3 or TRBV12-4, the J gene TRBJ2-1, with 7 bases lining up with TRBD2. The sequences come from CD8+ T cells from cultured PBMCs, collected from culture after CMV antigen stimulation. The CDR3 nucleotides read TGTGCCAGCAGTTTATCTAGCGGACCTTACAATGAGCAGTTCTTC. Amino acid sequence: CASSLSSGPYNEQFF.